Listed here is a single T cell receptor beta chain. The germline V gene encodes CDR1 SGDLS and CDR2 YYNGEE. Deletions cut 3 bases from V and 6 bases from J, with 11 bases between. This CDR3 has 13 residues. This entry belongs to a study of OX40 agonist ivuxolimab in advanced cancers. TCRdb keeps only in-frame clones here, not all; method: immunoSEQ multiplex PCR. The sample consists of about 33,000 clones, around 84% of them appearing once. The sample was CD4+ or CD8+ T cells sorted from blood, taken in a trial of the OX40 agonist ivuxolimab. This TCR was recovered from an adult with an advanced solid tumor such as melanoma, head and neck, liver or kidney cancer. The rearrangement joins TRBV9 to TRBJ2-3; D gene unclear. Here the CDR3 reads CASSEYREDTQYF. CDR3 coding DNA: TGTGCCAGCAGCGAATACCGAGAGGATACGCAGTATTTT.